This T cell receptor (beta chain) was obtained from a study of Ad26.COV2.S vaccination and SARS-CoV-2 variants. Broader study findings: Individuals receiving vaccine had higher spike-specific TCR breadth than placebo recipients did. A substantial breadth of spike-specific CD8+ and CD4+ T cell responses after vaccination has been reported. From the TCR breadth and depth analyses, total T cell responses may have been underestimated.

The method was immunoSEQ multiplex PCR; TCRdb's version includes in-frame clones alone and lacks a portion of them. In the table there are just over 350,000 clones, 92% of which are singletons. Remarks on this clone: The antigen remains unidentified.

This material consisted of peripheral blood, taken after recovery from COVID-19. This TCR came from a human donor who had recovered from COVID-19.

CDR3 protein: CASSQDGGSGGGRYEQYF. CDR3 DNA: TGTGCCAGCAGCCAAGATGGAGGCAGCGGGGGGGGAAGGTACGAGCAGTACTTC. The chain employs TRBV4-2 and TRBJ2-7; TRBD2 agrees at 10 bases. The V and J ends lost 0 bases and 4 bases, in that order; junction bases with no gene match: 12. CDR1 LGHNA and CDR2 YNFKEQ come from the germline V gene. The CDR3 has 18 residues.